The 26 T cell receptor beta chains listed next were all sequenced from one sample in a study of monozygotic twins with inflammatory bowel disease. TCRdb reprocessed the 5' RACE reads; each CDR3 protein has one entry and no DNA is given. In total, the table holds some 160,000 distinct CDR3 sequences. Sequenced sample: blood. The receptors were sampled from a human donor with ulcerative colitis or Crohn's disease, or a healthy co-twin of an affected twin (not recorded which).

V and J are TRBV7-2 and TRBJ2-3. The CDR3 runs to 11 residues. CDR1 and CDR2 (germline): SGHTA, FQGNSA. Here the CDR3 reads CASSEQDTQYF.

V is TRBV11-2 and J is TRBJ2-6; the TRBD2 assignment by TCRdb is unverifiable without DNA. Per the germline V gene, CDR1 is SGHAT and CDR2 is FQNNGV. The CDR3 contains 18 residues. This CDR3 is CASSSMEGGFRGANVLTF.

This chain connects TRBV5-4 to TRBJ1-1; TCRdb reports TRBD1, a call that lacks DNA to check it against. The CDR3 contains 13 residues. The germline V gene has CDR1 SGHNT and CDR2 YYREEE (reference sequence). The CDR3 region is CASSLRGDHITFF.

This chain joins TRBV27 and TRBJ2-5. This CDR3 is 13 amino acids long. CDR1 MNHEY and CDR2 SMNVEV come from the germline V gene (reference sequence). CDR3 in amino acids: CASSLKSRQTQYF.

The J gene is TRBJ1-1, the V gene TRBV10-3. CDR3 length equals 15 residues. Germline CDR1 is ENHRY and CDR2 is SYGVKD. The CDR3 is CAISESKTPNTEAFF.

The rearrangement joins TRBV18 to TRBJ1-2. This CDR3 is built from 17 residues. The germline gives CDR1 KGHSH, CDR2 LQKENI. Here the CDR3 reads CASSPQGTPNFYKSYTF. Looking up the rest from reference TRBV18 and TRBJ1-2 gives the full variable domain: NAGVMQNPRHLVRRRGQEARLRCSPMKGHSHVYWYRQLPEEGLKFMVYLQKENIIDESGMPKERFSAEFPKEGPSILRIQQVVRGDSAAYFCASSPQGTPNFYKSYTFGSGTRLTVV.

The chain uses TRBV3-1 and TRBJ2-1; the TCRdb D gene call, TRBD1, has no DNA to confirm it. The CDR3 has 15 amino acids. Germline CDR1 reads LGHDT; CDR2 reads YNNKEL (reference sequence). CDR3: CASSLTGGVHNEQFF.

The V call is TRBV5-4, the J call TRBJ2-1; no DNA is available, so the TRBD2 call from TCRdb remains unchecked. Germline V gene lookup returns CDR1 SGHNT and CDR2 YYREEE (reference sequence). The CDR3 has 16 amino acids. The CDR3 sequence is CASSLAGGSSYNEQFF.

This sequence joins TRBV20-1 and TRBJ1-4; absent DNA, TCRdb's TRBD1 call cannot be checked. The CDR3 is 13 residues long. CDR1 and CDR2 (germline): DFQATT, SNEGSKA (reference sequence). CDR3 sequence reads: CSATRDSYEKLFF.

The V call is TRBV7-7, the J call TRBJ2-3; TCRdb's assignment of TRBD1 cannot be checked, as there is no DNA. The length of the CDR3 is 12 residues. CDR1 is SSHAT and CDR2 is FNYEAQ in the germline V gene (reference sequence). CDR3 sequence: CASSPPGDTQYF. Full variable domain (missing parts from reference TRBV7-7 and TRBJ2-3): GAGVSQSPRYKVTKRGQDVTLRCDPISSHATLYWYQQALGQGPEFLTYFNYEAQPDKSGLPSDRFSAERPEGSISTLTIQRTEQRDSAMYRCASSPPGDTQYFGPGTRLTVL.

This chain joins TRBV20-1 and TRBJ1-3; the TRBD1 assignment by TCRdb is unverifiable without DNA. CDR1 DFQATT and CDR2 SNEGSKA come from the germline V gene (reference sequence). The length of the CDR3 is 15 residues. CDR3: CSASPGWTSGNTIYF.

The V call is TRBV20-1, the J call TRBJ1-2; no DNA is available, so the TRBD1 call from TCRdb remains unchecked. Germline V CDR1 and CDR2: DFQATT, SNEGSKA (reference sequence). The CDR3 contains 14 residues. Here the CDR3 reads CSASFGQGNYGYTF.

The rearrangement links TRBV4-1 to TRBJ2-7; TCRdb selects TRBD2, and the lack of DNA leaves this call unchecked. The CDR3 runs 15 residues. Per germline, CDR1 MGHRA and CDR2 YSYEKL. Here the CDR3 reads CASSPYLAGAYEQYF.

This rearrangement joins TRBV5-1 to TRBJ2-7; TCRdb selects TRBD1, and the lack of DNA leaves this call unchecked. The germline V gene has CDR1 SGHRS and CDR2 YFSETQ. The CDR3 is 15 residues long. The CDR3 reads CASSFSGGSTYEQYF. Full variable domain (remainder filled in from reference TRBV5-1 and TRBJ2-7): KAGVTQTPRYLIKTRGQQVTLSCSPISGHRSVSWYQQTPGQGLQFLFEYFSETQRNKGNFPGRFSGRQFSNSRSEMNVSTLELGDSALYLCASSFSGGSTYEQYFGPGTRLTVT.

V usage is TRBV5-5 and J usage is TRBJ2-7; with no DNA, the TCRdb D assignment of TRBD1 cannot be verified. Germline CDR1 and CDR2: SGHKS and YYEKEE (reference sequence). The CDR3 totals 17 residues. CDR3 residues: CASSLAGTGVVGYEQYF.

The chain couples TRBV7-2 to TRBJ2-1; TCRdb proposes TRBD2, but this gene call is untestable without DNA. This CDR3 spans 14 amino acids. The germline V gene encodes CDR1 SGHTA and CDR2 FQGNSA. This chain's CDR3 is CASSLASGNYYQFF.

The rearrangement links TRBV28 to TRBJ1-2; TCRdb reports TRBD1, a call that lacks DNA to check it against. The germline V gene has CDR1 MDHEN and CDR2 SYDVKM. The CDR3 consists of 14 residues. CDR3: CASSLEGTGYGYTF.

The chain links TRBV7-9 to TRBJ1-4; the TRBD1 assignment by TCRdb is unverifiable without DNA. Germline CDR1 SEHNR, CDR2 FQNEAQ (reference sequence). The CDR3 covers 16 residues. The CDR3 region is CASSLARAGGNEKLFF.

This CDR3 is CSARDRRISGIRWTQYF. This chain connects TRBV20-1 to TRBJ2-3; absent DNA, TCRdb's TRBD2 call cannot be checked. The germline V gene encodes CDR1 DFQATT and CDR2 SNEGSKA (reference sequence). This CDR3 spans 17 amino acids.

The chain carries TRBV9 and TRBJ2-1; the TRBD2 assignment by TCRdb is unverifiable without DNA. CDR1 SGDLS and CDR2 YYNGEE come from the germline V gene. The length of the CDR3 is 15 residues. CDR3 sequence: CASSVEAGGPVEQFF.

The CDR3: CASSLPPTSGIHNEQFF. The genes are TRBV5-5 and TRBJ2-1; TCRdb calls TRBD2, which cannot be checked without DNA. CDR3 length: 17 residues. Germline CDR1 reads SGHKS; CDR2 reads YYEKEE (reference sequence).

V and J are TRBV13 and TRBJ2-1. Per germline, CDR1 PRHDT and CDR2 FYEKMQ (reference sequence). This CDR3 comprises 15 residues. CDR3: CASSTTGGPPNEQFF.

The chain couples TRBV20-1 to TRBJ1-1. In germline, CDR1 is DFQATT, CDR2 SNEGSKA (reference sequence). The CDR3 is 14 amino acids. Here the CDR3 reads CSARSFNGDTEAFF.

This chain uses TRBV4-3 with TRBJ2-3; with no DNA, the TCRdb D assignment of TRBD2 cannot be verified. Germline assignment: CDR1 LGHNA and CDR2 YSLEER. The CDR3 sequence is 14 residues long. The CDR3 here is CASSQDRGKNTQYF.

J is TRBJ2-7 and V is TRBV15; checking the TCRdb D call of TRBD1 is not possible without DNA. The CDR3 sequence is 19 residues long. The germline CDR1 and CDR2 sequences are LNHNV and YYDKDF (reference sequence). This CDR3 is CATSREYPRQGWRPYEQYF.

The chain joins TRBV5-1 to TRBJ2-2; TCRdb's assignment of TRBD1 cannot be checked, as there is no DNA. This CDR3 comprises 13 residues. Germline V lookup: CDR1 SGHRS, CDR2 YFSETQ. CDR3 region: CASSLTGAGELFF.